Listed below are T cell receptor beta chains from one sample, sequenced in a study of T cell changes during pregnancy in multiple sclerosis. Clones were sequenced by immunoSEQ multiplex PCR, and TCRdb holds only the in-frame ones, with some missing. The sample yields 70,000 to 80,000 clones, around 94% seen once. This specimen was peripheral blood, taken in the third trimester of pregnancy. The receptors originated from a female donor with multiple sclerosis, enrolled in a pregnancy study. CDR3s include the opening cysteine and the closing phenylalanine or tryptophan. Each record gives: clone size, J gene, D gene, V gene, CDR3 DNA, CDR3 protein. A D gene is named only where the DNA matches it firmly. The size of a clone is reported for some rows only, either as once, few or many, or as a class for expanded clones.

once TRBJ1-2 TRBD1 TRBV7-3 TGTGCCAGCAGCTTTGGAAGGACAGGGGAAGGCTACACCTTC CASSFGRTGEGYTF
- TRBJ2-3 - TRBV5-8 TGTGCCAGCAGCTTGCGAGGGGCGGGAACGCAGTATTTT CASSLRGAGTQYF
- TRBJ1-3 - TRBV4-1 TGCGCCAGCAGCCAGTACGACAACGAGGGAGACACCATATATTTT CASSQYDNEGDTIYF
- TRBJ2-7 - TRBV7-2 TGTGCCAGCAGCTTAGCCGCAACGGCGGGCTACGAGCAGTACTTC CASSLAATAGYEQYF
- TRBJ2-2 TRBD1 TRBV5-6 TGTGCCAGCAGCTTGGGGGACAGAAACCCCGGGGAGCTGTTTTTT CASSLGDRNPGELFF
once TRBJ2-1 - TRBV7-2 TGTGCCAGCAGCTTACTGAGAAGGGAGACCCAGCAGTTCTTC CASSLLRRETQQFF
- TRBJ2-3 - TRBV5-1 TGCGCCAGCAGCTTGGGGGCGGGGGCCACAGATACGCAGTATTTT CASSLGAGATDTQYF
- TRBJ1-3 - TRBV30 TGTGCCTGGAGTTCGTCCTCTGGAAACACCATATATTTT CAWSSSSGNTIYF
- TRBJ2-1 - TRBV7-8 TGTGCCAGCAGCCTCCTTCCCAGGGGATCCTACAATGAGCAGTTCTTC CASSLLPRGSYNEQFF
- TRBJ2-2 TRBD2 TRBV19 TGTGCCAGTAGACTAGCGGGTTTCACCGGGGAGCTGTTTTTT CASRLAGFTGELFF
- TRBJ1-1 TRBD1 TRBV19 TGTGCCAGTAGGGAAGACAGGGGGCAAGTTGAAGCTTTCTTT CASREDRGQVEAFF
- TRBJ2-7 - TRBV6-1 TGTGCCAGCGCGGTGGGGGCCCTTCCCTACGAGCAGTACTTC CASAVGALPYEQYF
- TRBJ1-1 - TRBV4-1 TGCGCCAGCAGCCCCCCCCTTGACAGGTTGGTGGCTCACACTGAAGCTTTCTTT CASSPPLDRLVAHTEAFF
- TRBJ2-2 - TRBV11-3 TGTGCCAGCAGCGTAGGGGGACTACCCAACACCGGGGAGCTGTTTTTT CASSVGGLPNTGELFF